The TCR beta chain under discussion was sequenced for a study of T-cell reconstitution after alpha-beta-depleted transplantation in children. Points from the study as a whole: From newly produced T cells came most of the T-cell counts and diversity one year after transplant.

Using unique molecular identifiers, the investigators prepared the TCRbeta library. TCRdb fed the PCR reads into MiXCR, producing one record per CDR3 protein. The data hold under 150,000 distinct CDR3 sequences, with around a tenth observed a single time. To note about this clonotype: What it recognizes is unknown.

V gave up 6 bases and J gave up 2 bases, with 8 bases separating them. CDR3 length: 13 amino acids. Germline loops: CDR1 SNHLY, CDR2 FYNNEI. Sequences were derived from PBMCs, mostly from graft donor cells, sampled 180 days after TCRalphabeta/CD19-depleted stem cell transplant. The TCR comes from a girl under three years old who had a stem cell transplant for combined immunodeficiency, so the T cells may come from the graft donor. This sequence joins TRBV2 and TRBJ2-4; no definite D call. The DNA for the CDR3 is TGTGCCAGCAGCCGGGCCCCCAAAAACATTCAGTACTTC. Its protein product is CASSRAPKNIQYF.